This T cell receptor (beta chain) was sequenced during a study of OX40 agonist ivuxolimab in advanced cancers. The data were produced by immunoSEQ multiplex PCR, yet TCRdb's version contains in-frame clones alone and is incomplete. There are roughly 100,000 clones in the sample; 90% to 96% occur only once, and around 2.2% lies in the top ten. The receptor comes from an adult with an advanced solid tumor such as melanoma, head and neck, liver or kidney cancer. Sequencing was performed on CD4+ or CD8+ T cells sorted from blood, taken in a trial of the OX40 agonist ivuxolimab.

CDR3 residues: CASSSDRRNRVSGNTIYF. For the CDR3, the DNA is TGTGCCAGCAGCTCGGACCGGAGGAACAGGGTAAGTGGAAACACCATATATTTT. V gene TRBV5-7 combines with J gene TRBJ1-3; maybe TRBD1 (6 bases). TRBV5-7 is an open reading frame, and its role is uncertain. The CDR3 consists of 18 residues. Trimming left V 3 bases short and J 3 bases short, with 22 bases between.